Sequencing of this T cell receptor (beta chain) was carried out in a study of T cells after yellow fever vaccination. In the study overall: With SMART-Seq v4 Ultra Low Input, the fractions containing low cell numbers were prepared. General study findings and limits: Among all clonotypes, a small share was observed in both CD4 and CD8 compartments. Contamination by abundant bulk-population clonotypes could be present in FACS-sorted repertoires.

V lost 0 bases and J lost 4; bases outside the gene matches: 6. Germline assignment: CDR1 DFQATT and CDR2 SNEGSKA (reference sequence). There are 15 residues in the CDR3. One entry per CDR3 protein, called by TCRdb with MiXCR from the 5' RACE reads. The sample lists more than 250,000 distinct CDR3 sequences, around 7.3% occurring once. The sample holds a few counts of this clonotype. The target antigen is unknown. The sequencing here drew on PBMCs, taken approximately 47 days after the first yellow fever vaccination. The source is a man younger than 30 who received the YFV17D yellow fever vaccine. The V gene is TRBV20-1, the J gene TRBJ2-1; 7 bases align to TRBD1. This CDR3 is CSARDRQGWYNEQFF. CDR3 bases: TGCAGTGCTAGAGATCGACAGGGTTGGTACAATGAGCAGTTCTTC.